This T cell receptor (beta chain) was sequenced for a study of T cell responses to AZD1222 COVID-19 vaccine. Some clones are missing from TCRdb's copy, which holds only in-frame ones; the method was immunoSEQ multiplex PCR. This table holds under 300,000 clones, 93% found once. This specimen was peripheral blood, taken on day 0 of AZD1222 vaccination. This clonotype was obtained from an adult in good health.

The CDR3: CASSLVGIAGYTF. The DNA for the CDR3 is TGCGCCAGCAGCTTGGTAGGGATCGCTGGCTACACCTTC. The V and J genes are TRBV5-1 and TRBJ1-2; D is ambiguous. Looked up from germline, CDR1 is SGHRS and CDR2 is YFSETQ. This CDR3 region has 13 residues. V lost 0 bases, J lost 7 bases, and 10 bases lay in between.